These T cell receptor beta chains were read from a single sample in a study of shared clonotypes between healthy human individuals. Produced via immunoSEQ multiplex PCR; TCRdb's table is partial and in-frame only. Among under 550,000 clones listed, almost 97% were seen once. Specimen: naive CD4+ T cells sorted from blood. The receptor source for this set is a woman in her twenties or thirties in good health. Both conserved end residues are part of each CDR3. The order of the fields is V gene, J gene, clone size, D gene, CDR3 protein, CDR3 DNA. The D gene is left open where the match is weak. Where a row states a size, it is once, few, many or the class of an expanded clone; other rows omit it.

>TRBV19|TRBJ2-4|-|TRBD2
CASSPGLAGVYLAKNIQYF
TGTGCCAGTAGTCCGGGACTAGCAGGGGTTTATTTAGCCAAAAACATTCAGTACTTC
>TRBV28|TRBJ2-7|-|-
CASSFPFSGEQYF
TGTGCCAGCAGTTTCCCCTTTTCGGGCGAGCAGTACTTC
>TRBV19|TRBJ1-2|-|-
CASSPGTDYYGYTF
TGTGCCAGTAGTCCCGGAACAGATTATTATGGCTACACCTTC
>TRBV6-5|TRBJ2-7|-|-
CASSYGTRDYEQYF
TGTGCCAGCAGTTACGGGACACGAGACTACGAGCAGTACTTC
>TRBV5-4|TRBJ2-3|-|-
CASSLEGGLAPDTQYF
TGTGCCAGCAGCTTGGAGGGGGGTTTAGCCCCAGATACGCAGTATTTT
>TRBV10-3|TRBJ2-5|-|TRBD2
CAISDAALAGPETQYF
TGTGCCATCAGTGATGCGGCGTTAGCGGGACCAGAGACCCAGTACTTC
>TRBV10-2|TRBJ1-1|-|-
CASSDTRRKTEAFF
TGCGCCAGCAGTGACACCCGGAGGAAGACTGAAGCTTTCTTT
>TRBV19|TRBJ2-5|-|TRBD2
CASSISGLVTETQYF
TGTGCCAGTAGTATTTCAGGACTAGTAACCGAGACCCAGTACTTC
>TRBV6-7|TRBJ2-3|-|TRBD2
CASSYSIFLAGGITDTQYF
TGTGCCAGCAGTTACTCGATATTTCTAGCGGGAGGGATCACAGATACGCAGTATTTT
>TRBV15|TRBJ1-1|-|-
CAISGEGTEAFF
TGTGCCATAAGTGGGGAAGGCACTGAAGCTTTCTTT
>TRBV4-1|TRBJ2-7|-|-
CASSQEARSGSSYEQYF
TGCGCCAGCAGCCAAGAAGCCCGATCCGGGTCATCCTACGAGCAGTACTTC
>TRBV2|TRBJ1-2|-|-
CASSESGFSGYTF
TGTGCCAGCAGTGAGTCAGGTTTTAGTGGCTACACCTTC
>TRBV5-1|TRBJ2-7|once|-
CASSLDRPFYEQYF
TGCGCCAGCAGCTTGGATCGCCCATTTTACGAGCAGTACTTC
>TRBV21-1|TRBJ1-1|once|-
CASRDDKNTEAFF
TGTGCCAGCAGGGACGACAAGAACACTGAAGCTTTCTTT
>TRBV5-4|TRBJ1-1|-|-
CASSLDGGGSENTEAFF
TGTGCCAGCAGCTTGGATGGCGGAGGCTCGGAGAACACTGAAGCTTTCTTT
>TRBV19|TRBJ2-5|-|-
CASRQGGEETQYF
TGTGCCAGTCGTCAAGGGGGGGAAGAGACCCAGTACTTC
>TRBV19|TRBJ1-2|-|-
CASRAPVGLDYGYTF
TGTGCCAGTAGAGCTCCGGTGGGGTTGGACTATGGCTACACCTTC
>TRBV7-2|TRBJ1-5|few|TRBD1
CASSVQGDQPQHF
TGTGCCAGCAGCGTACAGGGGGATCAGCCCCAGCATTTT
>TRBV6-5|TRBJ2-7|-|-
CASSYSSVTGSYEQYF
TGTGCCAGCAGTTACTCGAGTGTGACCGGATCGTACGAGCAGTACTTC
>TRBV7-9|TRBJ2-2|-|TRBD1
CASSPPPWERGRGTGELFF
TGTGCCAGCAGCCCACCCCCCTGGGAGAGGGGGCGAGGCACCGGGGAGCTGTTTTTT
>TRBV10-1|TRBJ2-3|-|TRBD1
CASNRDSPTDTQYF
TGCGCCAGCAATCGGGACAGTCCCACAGATACGCAGTATTTT
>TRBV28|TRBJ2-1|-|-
CASRRRPGPTNEQFF
TGTGCCAGCAGGAGACGCCCGGGACCGACTAATGAGCAGTTCTTC
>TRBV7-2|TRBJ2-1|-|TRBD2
CASSWTSPFLNEQFF
TGTGCCAGCAGTTGGACTAGCCCTTTTCTCAATGAGCAGTTCTTC
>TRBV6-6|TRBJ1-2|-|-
CASSATGTPTYGYTF
TGTGCCAGCAGTGCAACCGGGACACCGACTTATGGCTACACCTTC
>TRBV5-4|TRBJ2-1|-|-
CASSSAASYNEQFF
TGTGCCAGCAGCTCGGCCGCGTCCTACAATGAGCAGTTCTTC
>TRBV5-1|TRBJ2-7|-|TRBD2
CASSRTSGTDEQYF
TGCGCCAGCAGCAGGACTAGCGGGACTGACGAGCAGTACTTC
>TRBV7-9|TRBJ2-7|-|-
CASSLLGGTHEQYF
TGTGCCAGCAGCCTCCTTGGGGGGACGCACGAGCAGTACTTC
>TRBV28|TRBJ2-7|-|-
CASSIRESRGEQYF
TGTGCCAGCAGTATCCGGGAAAGTCGGGGGGAGCAGTACTTC
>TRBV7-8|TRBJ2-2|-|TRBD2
CASKVSGRAFGELFF
TGTGCCAGCAAGGTTAGCGGGAGGGCCTTCGGGGAGCTGTTTTTT
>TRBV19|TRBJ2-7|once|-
CASSKSLGQKRYEQYF
TGTGCCAGTAGTAAATCCCTCGGACAGAAGAGATACGAGCAGTACTTC
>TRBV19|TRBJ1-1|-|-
CASQGMNTEAFF
TGTGCCAGTCAGGGAATGAACACTGAAGCTTTCTTT